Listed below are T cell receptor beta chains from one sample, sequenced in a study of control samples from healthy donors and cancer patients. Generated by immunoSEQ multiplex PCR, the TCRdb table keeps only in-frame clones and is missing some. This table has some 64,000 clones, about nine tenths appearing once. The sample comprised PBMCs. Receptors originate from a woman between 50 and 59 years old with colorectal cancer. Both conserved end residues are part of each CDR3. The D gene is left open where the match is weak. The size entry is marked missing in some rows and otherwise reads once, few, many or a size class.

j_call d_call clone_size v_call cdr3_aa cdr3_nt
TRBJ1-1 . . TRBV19 CASSFTNTEAFF TGTGCCAGTAGTTTCACGAACACTGAAGCTTTCTTT
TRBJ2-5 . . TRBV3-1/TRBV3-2 CASSHRTTQETQYF TGTGCCAGCAGCCACAGGACCACGCAAGAGACCCAGTACTTC
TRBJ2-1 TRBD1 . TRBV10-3 CAIRGATGNNEQFF TGTGCCATCAGGGGAGCGACAGGGAACAATGAGCAGTTCTTC
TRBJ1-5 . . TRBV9 CASSVGTSSNQPQHF TGTGCCAGCAGCGTCGGGACATCCAGCAATCAGCCCCAGCATTTT
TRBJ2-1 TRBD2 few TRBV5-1 CASSSGLAGKGNEQFF TGCGCCAGCAGCTCTGGACTAGCCGGGAAGGGCAATGAGCAGTTCTTC
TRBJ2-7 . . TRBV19 CASSPSRTRSREQYF TGTGCCAGTAGTCCCTCGCGGACAAGGTCAAGGGAGCAGTACTTC
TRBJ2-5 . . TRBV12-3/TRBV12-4 CASSPLGETQYF TGTGCCAGCAGCCCCCTGGGAGAGACCCAGTACTTC
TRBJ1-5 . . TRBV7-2 CASSRESQPQHF TGTGCCAGCAGCCGCGAATCTCAGCCCCAGCATTTT
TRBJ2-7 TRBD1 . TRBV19 CASSPIVGQVGYEQYF TGTGCCAGTAGTCCAATTGTCGGACAGGTGGGATACGAGCAGTACTTC
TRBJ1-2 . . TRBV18 CASSPPTRRSGGYTF TGTGCCAGCTCACCCCCTACCCGACGATCGGGCGGCTACACCTTC
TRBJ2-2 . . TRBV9 CASSNRLVPRELFF TGTGCCAGCAGCAACAGACTAGTTCCCCGGGAGCTGTTTTTT
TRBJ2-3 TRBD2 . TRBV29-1 CSARAGISTDTQYF TGCAGCGCCAGAGCGGGGATAAGCACAGATACGCAGTATTTT
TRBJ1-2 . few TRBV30 CAWSGVSGGYTF TGTGCCTGGAGTGGGGTCAGCGGAGGCTACACCTTC
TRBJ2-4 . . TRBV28 CASSLWAGLAKNIQYF TGTGCCAGCAGTTTATGGGCAGGGTTAGCCAAAAACATTCAGTACTTC
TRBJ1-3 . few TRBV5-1 CASSLGTTGNTIYF TGCGCCAGCAGCCTGGGGACAACCGGAAACACCATATATTTT
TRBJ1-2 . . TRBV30 CAWGRNYGYTF TGTGCCTGGGGACGGAACTATGGCTACACCTTC
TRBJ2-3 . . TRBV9 CASSPSPLAGSTDTQYF TGTGCCAGCAGCCCTTCCCCCCTGGCGGGGTCCACAGATACGCAGTATTTT
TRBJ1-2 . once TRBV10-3 CAIGLEGPLYGYTF TGTGCCATCGGTCTTGAGGGGCCCCTCTATGGCTACACCTTC
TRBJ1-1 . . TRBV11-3 CASSLETGDEAFF TGTGCCAGCAGCTTAGAGACGGGGGATGAAGCTTTCTTT
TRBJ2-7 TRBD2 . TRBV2 CASSVPRLAGRIVSIEQYF TGTGCCAGCAGTGTCCCGCGACTAGCGGGACGAATTGTTTCGATCGAGCAGTACTTC
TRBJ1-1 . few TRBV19 CASSMGQGITEAFF TGTGCCAGTAGTATGGGCCAGGGGATCACTGAAGCTTTCTTT
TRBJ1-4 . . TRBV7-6 CASSPMRRPNNEKLFF TGTGCCAGCAGCCCTATGCGGCGGCCAAATAATGAAAAACTGTTTTTT
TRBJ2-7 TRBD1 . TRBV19 CASSILPGQGSHEQYF TGTGCCAGTAGTATACTGCCGGGACAGGGATCCCACGAGCAGTACTTC
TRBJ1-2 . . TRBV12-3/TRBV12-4 CASSRSAGYGYTF TGTGCCAGCAGTAGGAGTGCTGGCTATGGCTACACCTTC
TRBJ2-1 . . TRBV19 CASGRTVNEQFF TGTGCCAGTGGAAGGACAGTCAATGAGCAGTTCTTC
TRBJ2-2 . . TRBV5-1 CASSPRSFRERGELFF TGCGCCAGCAGCCCCAGATCGTTCCGGGAGCGCGGGGAGCTGTTTTTT
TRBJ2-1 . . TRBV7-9 CASSFGSFSYNEQFF TGTGCCAGCAGCTTTGGGTCATTTTCCTACAATGAGCAGTTCTTC
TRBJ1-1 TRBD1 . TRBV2 CASREGQGLGSTEAFF TGTGCCAGCAGGGAAGGACAGGGTTTGGGCAGTACTGAAGCTTTCTTT
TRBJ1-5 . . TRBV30 CAWSMWSNQPQHF TGTGCCTGGAGTATGTGGAGCAATCAGCCCCAGCATTTT
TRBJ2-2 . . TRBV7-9 CASSPTLGAGELFF TGTGCCAGCAGCCCCACACTAGGGGCCGGGGAGCTGTTTTTT
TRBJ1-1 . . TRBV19 CASSTLFGGVSNTEAFF TGTGCCAGTAGTACCCTTTTCGGAGGGGTTAGTAACACTGAAGCTTTCTTT
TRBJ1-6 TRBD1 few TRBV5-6 CASSLVTGGASPLHF TGTGCCAGCAGCTTGGTTACAGGGGGCGCTTCACCCCTCCACTTT
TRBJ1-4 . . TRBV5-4 CASRPGGENEKLFF TGTGCCAGCAGGCCGGGAGGGGAAAATGAAAAACTGTTTTTT
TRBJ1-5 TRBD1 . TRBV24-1 CATSDGTASGQPQHF TGTGCCACCAGTGACGGGACAGCCAGCGGCCAGCCCCAGCATTTT
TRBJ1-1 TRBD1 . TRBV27 CASSRQGTRTEAFF TGTGCCAGCAGTCGACAGGGGACCCGCACTGAAGCTTTCTTT
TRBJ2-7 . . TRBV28 CASSFPRRVTYEQYF TGTGCCAGCAGCTTCCCTCGAAGGGTAACCTACGAGCAGTACTTC
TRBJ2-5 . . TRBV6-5 CASREGMKTQYF TGTGCCAGCAGGGAGGGGATGAAGACCCAGTACTTC
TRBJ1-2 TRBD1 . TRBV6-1 CASSGPQGANSLGYGYTF TGTGCCAGCAGTGGGCCACAGGGGGCCAACTCTCTTGGGTATGGCTACACCTTC
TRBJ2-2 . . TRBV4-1 CASSQGGSEGPGELFF TGCGCCAGCAGCCAAGGGGGCTCGGAGGGTCCCGGGGAGCTGTTTTTT
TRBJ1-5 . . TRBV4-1 CASSQTSTPGNQPQHF TGCGCCAGCAGCCAGACATCGACACCCGGCAATCAGCCCCAGCATTTT
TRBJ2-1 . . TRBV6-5 CASTPIGLFNEQFF TGTGCCAGCACCCCAATCGGACTATTCAATGAGCAGTTCTTC
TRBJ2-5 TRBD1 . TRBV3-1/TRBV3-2 CASSHPSQGAKGLQETQYF TGTGCCAGCAGCCATCCCTCACAGGGGGCGAAAGGACTGCAAGAGACCCAGTACTTC
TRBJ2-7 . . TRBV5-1 CASSAPLGGEQYF TGCGCCAGCAGCGCCCCGCTTGGGGGCGAGCAGTACTTC
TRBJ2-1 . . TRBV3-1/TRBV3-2 CASSVGGVNEQFF TGTGCCAGCTCCGTGGGGGGAGTCAATGAGCAGTTCTTC
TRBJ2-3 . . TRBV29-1 CSERADTQYF TGCAGCGAGCGGGCAGATACGCAGTATTTT
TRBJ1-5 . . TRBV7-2 CASSYRGAGPQPQHF TGTGCCAGCAGCTACCGGGGCGCCGGGCCTCAGCCCCAGCATTTT
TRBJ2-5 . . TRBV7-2 CASSFGTGVLETQYF TGTGCCAGCAGCTTCGGGACCGGGGTACTAGAGACCCAGTACTTC
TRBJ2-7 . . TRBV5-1 CASSPGTAYEQYF TGCGCCAGCAGCCCCGGAACGGCGTACGAGCAGTACTTC
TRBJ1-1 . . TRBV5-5 CASESFMNTEAFF TGTGCCAGTGAGAGCTTCATGAACACTGAAGCTTTCTTT
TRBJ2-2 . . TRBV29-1 CSGLGDTGELFF TGCAGCGGGCTAGGAGACACCGGGGAGCTGTTTTTT
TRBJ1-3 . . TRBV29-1 CSVAPGQGRRNTIYF TGCAGCGTTGCACCGGGACAAGGGCGGAGAAACACCATATATTTT
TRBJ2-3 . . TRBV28 CASRPGGPGDTQYF TGTGCCAGCAGACCCGGAGGGCCAGGAGATACGCAGTATTTT
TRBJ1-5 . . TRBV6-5 CASSYEDYSNQPQHF TGTGCCAGCAGTTACGAGGACTATAGCAATCAGCCCCAGCATTTT
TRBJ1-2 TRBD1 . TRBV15 CATSRLDRGMDGYTF TGTGCCACCAGCAGGTTGGACAGGGGTATGGATGGCTACACCTTC
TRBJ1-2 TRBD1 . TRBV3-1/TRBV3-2 CASSQESFGTAYGYTF TGTGCCAGCAGCCAAGAATCATTCGGGACAGCGTATGGCTACACCTTC
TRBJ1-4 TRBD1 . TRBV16 CASTKIRPGGHSTNEKLFF TGTGCCAGCACCAAAATTCGGCCAGGGGGGCATTCAACTAATGAAAAACTGTTTTTT
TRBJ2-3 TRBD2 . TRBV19 CASSMAGATDTQYF TGTGCCAGTAGTATGGCGGGAGCGACAGATACGCAGTATTTT
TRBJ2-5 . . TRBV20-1 CSASLQETQYF TGCAGTGCGTCGCTTCAAGAGACCCAGTACTTC
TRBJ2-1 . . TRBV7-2 CASSSPGSYNEQFF TGTGCCAGCAGCTCTCCTGGCTCCTACAATGAGCAGTTCTTC
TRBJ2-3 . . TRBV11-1 CASSLGLSGDTQYF TGTGCCAGCAGCTTAGGGTTAAGCGGGGATACGCAGTATTTT